The clone carrying this T cell receptor beta chain has a handful of counts. Its specificity is not known. The TCR beta library used iRepertoire HTBI primers with Arm-PCR amplification of CDR3. As originally analysed: Throughout the samples, researchers identified some 62 TRBV and some 13 TRBJ segments. TCRdb itself ran the multiplex PCR reads through MiXCR, one entry per CDR3 protein. The authors' filters were not applied to this entry. The table records a few hundred thousand distinct CDR3 sequences, about 16% of them present only once. There are 15 residues in the CDR3. The V gene end was trimmed by 6 bases and the J gene end by 7 bases; junction bases not matched to a gene: 8. Germline lookup yields CDR1 MNHEY and CDR2 SMNVEV (reference sequence). Time point meaning: newly diagnosed GD, antithyroid drugs for less than 3 months. RNA isolated from PBMCs was used to make the TCR library. EDTA tubes were used for drawing roughly 9 milliliters of peripheral blood.

The data derive from a study of regulatory T cells in long-lasting Graves disease. General study findings and limits: The work looked only at peripheral blood and did not look at thyroid tissue.

These same data were also listed under a study on T cells in Graves' hyperthyroidism and ophthalmopathy. As that report states: Clinical symptoms, serum thyroxine, TRAb, thyroid ultrasound and orbital computed tomography informed diagnoses.

The receptor's source is a young woman with Graves disease. The chain uses TRBV27 and TRBJ2-2, with 10 bases fitting TRBD1. The source material was peripheral blood mononuclear cells (PBMCs), sampled at new diagnosis, from a patient treated with antithyroid drugs. The CDR3 reads CASRHGTGAGGELFF. Here the CDR3 DNA reads TGTGCCAGCAGGCACGGGACAGGGGCTGGCGGGGAGCTGTTTTTT.